This record concerns one T cell receptor beta chain sequence. This entry comes from a study of T-cell memory formation after mild COVID-19. MiXCR was run by TCRdb on the 5' RACE reads, yielding one entry per CDR3 protein. The repertoire holds 400,000 to 450,000 distinct CDR3 sequences, with around 17% as singletons. The V segment lost 6 bases and the J segment 8 bases; nucleotides outside the gene matches: 13. This CDR3 contains 15 residues. The sequence was collected from a man between 18 and 35 years old who had mild COVID-19 (a few samples of this study predate the infection). Cell type and time point are not known. Sequenced material: PBMCs or a T cell subset sorted from them (not recorded which). The chain combines TRBV12-3 or TRBV12-4 with TRBJ1-2, with 9 positions matching TRBD1. CDR3 protein: CASSPGQGLFRGYTF. The CDR3 region has the DNA TGTGCCAGCAGCCCGGGACAGGGTCTTTTTCGAGGCTACACCTTC.